This T cell receptor beta chain was retrieved from a study of shared clonotypes between healthy human individuals. Study outcomes and limitations: Sampling was confined to blood; repertoires within tissues likely differ. Non-shared clonotypes displayed generation probabilities falling below those of clonotypes present in all four donors.

Splitting of each subset's genomic DNA was done evenly across several immunoSEQ plates. The repertoire was sequenced with immunoSEQ multiplex PCR; TCRdb's copy has only in-frame clones and lacks some. The repertoire includes some 2,100,000 clones, under 97% of them detected once, and approximately 0.13% sits in the top ten. A split of CD4+ cells into CD45RA+ naive and CD45RA-negative memory subsets was performed. This CDR3 region has 18 residues. Deletions cut 4 bases from V and 5 bases from J, with 23 bases between. Germline values: CDR1 SGHAT, CDR2 FQNNGV. As to this clone: The target antigen is unknown.

Material for sequencing was naive CD4+ T cells sorted from blood. Subset of the sample: CD45RA+ positively selected. This chain links TRBV11-2 with TRBJ1-4; D may be TRBD1 (5 bases). This TCR derives from a man between 18 and 35 years old in good health. The CDR3 is CASSSRGNFGTGNEKLFF. The CDR3 DNA follows: TGTGCCAGCAGCTCGAGGGGTAATTTTGGGACGGGGAATGAAAAACTGTTTTTT.